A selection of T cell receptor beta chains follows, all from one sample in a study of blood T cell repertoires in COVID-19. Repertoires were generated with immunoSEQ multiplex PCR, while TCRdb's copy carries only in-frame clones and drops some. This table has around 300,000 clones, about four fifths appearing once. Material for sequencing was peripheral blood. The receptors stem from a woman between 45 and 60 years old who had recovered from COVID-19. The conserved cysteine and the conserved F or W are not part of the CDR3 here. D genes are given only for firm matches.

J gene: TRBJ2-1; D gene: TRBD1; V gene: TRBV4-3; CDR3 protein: ASSPPGQVNEQF
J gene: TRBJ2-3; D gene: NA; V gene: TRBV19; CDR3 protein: ASSIAQSGTDTQY
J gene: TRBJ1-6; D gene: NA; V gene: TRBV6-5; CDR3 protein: ASTTGGGAGSPLH
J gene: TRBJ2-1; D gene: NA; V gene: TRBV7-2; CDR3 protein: ASSLRGLVNEQF
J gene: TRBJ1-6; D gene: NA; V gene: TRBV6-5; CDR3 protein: ASSFPNSPLH
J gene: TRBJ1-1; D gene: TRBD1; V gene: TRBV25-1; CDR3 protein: ASDRGRPDTEAF
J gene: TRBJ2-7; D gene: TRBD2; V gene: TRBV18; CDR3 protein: ASSQSGTTSYEQY
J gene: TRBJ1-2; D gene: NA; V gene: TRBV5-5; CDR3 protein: ASSLRGGEGYT
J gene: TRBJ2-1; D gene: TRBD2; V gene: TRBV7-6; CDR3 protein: ASSLTGGYYNEQF
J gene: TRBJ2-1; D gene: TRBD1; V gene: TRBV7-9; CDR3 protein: ASSHGQGAGDEQF
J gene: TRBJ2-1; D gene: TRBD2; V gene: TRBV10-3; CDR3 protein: AISGLAGGPSDEQF
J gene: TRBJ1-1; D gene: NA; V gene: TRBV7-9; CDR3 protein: ASSLVGVATEAF
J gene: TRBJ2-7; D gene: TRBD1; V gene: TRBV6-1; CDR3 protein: ASSELQGDEQY
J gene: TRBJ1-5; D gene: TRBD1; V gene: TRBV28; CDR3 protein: ASSLRRGLRHNQPQH
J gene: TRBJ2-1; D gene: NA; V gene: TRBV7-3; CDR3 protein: ASSSRLNNEQF
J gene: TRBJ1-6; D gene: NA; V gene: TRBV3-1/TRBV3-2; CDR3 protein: ASSHALRSYNSPLH
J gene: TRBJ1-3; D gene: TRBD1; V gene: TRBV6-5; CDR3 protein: ASSYARGLGNTIY
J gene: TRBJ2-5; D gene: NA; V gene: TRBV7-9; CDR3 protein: ASSLALAGLHQETQY
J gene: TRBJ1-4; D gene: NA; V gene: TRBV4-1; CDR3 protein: ASSLMGQVNEKLF
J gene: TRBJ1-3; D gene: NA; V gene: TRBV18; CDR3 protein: ASSPFDRLGNTIY
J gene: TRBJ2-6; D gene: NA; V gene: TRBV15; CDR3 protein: ATSRDGGTGANVLT
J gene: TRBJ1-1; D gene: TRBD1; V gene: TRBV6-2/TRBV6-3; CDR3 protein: ASSEDRESF
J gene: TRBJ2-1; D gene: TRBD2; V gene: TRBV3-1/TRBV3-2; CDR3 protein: ASSQLTTSGSDNEQF
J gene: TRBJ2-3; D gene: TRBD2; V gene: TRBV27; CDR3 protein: ASSLGLAGSTDTQY
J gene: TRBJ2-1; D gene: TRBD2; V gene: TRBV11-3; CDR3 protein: ASSFGLAAYNEQF
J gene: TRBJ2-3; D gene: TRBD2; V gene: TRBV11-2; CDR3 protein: ASSLAGTSLTDTQY
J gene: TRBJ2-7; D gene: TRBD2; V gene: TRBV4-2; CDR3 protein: ASSQDPTGGYSYEQY
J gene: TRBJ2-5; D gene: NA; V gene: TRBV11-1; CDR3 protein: ASSIKPVETQY
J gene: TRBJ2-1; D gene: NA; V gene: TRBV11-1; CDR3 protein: ASSLGFGQRGNEQF
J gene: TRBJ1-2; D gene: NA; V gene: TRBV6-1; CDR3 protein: ASSERQSANYGYT
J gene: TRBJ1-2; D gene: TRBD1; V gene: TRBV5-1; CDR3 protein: ASSYPDRGGGYT
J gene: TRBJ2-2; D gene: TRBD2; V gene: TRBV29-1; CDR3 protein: SARLAGEAGELF
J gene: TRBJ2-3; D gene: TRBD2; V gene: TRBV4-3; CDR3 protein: ASSRRTSGSTDTQY
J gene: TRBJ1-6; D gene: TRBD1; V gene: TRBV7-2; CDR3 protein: ASSPDRGLRANSPLH
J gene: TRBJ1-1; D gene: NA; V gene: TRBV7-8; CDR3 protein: ASRDTGQNTEAF
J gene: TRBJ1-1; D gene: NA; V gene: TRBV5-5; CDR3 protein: ASSLGTLNTEAF
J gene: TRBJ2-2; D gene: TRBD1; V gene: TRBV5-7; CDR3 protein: ASSLRGWQGALRTGELF
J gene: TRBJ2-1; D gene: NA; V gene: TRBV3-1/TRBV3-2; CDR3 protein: ASSQDTGGPYEQF
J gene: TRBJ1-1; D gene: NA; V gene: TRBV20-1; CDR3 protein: SASGRGLLEAF
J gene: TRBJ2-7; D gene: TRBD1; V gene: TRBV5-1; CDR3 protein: ASSRDSYEQY
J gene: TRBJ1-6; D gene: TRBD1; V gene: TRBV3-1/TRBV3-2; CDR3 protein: ASSYGTGGFSPLH
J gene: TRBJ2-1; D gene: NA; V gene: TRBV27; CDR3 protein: ASSLSGPYNEQF